The entry below describes one TCR beta chain. Its antigen is unidentified. One end of the junction is discordant with germline, which a read error may explain. The data are from a study of metastatic and nonmetastatic thyroid tumors. Broader study findings: Reportedly, malignant thyroid tumors had significantly higher TCR beta diversity than benign nodules, in blood and tumor.

MiXCR re-clonotyped the PCR reads for TCRdb. The table records about 40,000 clones, approximately 15% of them present only once. Germline lookup yields CDR1 SGHVS and CDR2 FNYEAQ. The CDR3 consists of 13 residues. Thyroid surgery was performed in patients who had received no treatment beforehand. The chain joins TRBV7-6 to TRBJ2-7, with D hard to call. Sequencing was done on a sample of blood. The clonotype comes from a female donor with papillary thyroid cancer or a benign thyroid nodule (not recorded which). Some clones in this sample may be carry-over from other donors' samples. This CDR3 is CASILDWGYEQYF. The DNA of the CDR3 is TGTGCCAGCATCTTAGATTGGGGATACGAGCAGTACTTC.